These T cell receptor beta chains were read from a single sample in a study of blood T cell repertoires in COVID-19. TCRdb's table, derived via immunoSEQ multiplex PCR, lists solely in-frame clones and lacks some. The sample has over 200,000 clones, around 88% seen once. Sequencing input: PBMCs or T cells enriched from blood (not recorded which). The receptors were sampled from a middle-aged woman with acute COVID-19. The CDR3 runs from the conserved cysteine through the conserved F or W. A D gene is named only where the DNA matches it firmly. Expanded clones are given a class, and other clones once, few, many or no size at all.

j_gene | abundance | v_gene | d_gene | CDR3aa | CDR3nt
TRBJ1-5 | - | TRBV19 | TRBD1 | CASSIKSRGRYQPQHF | TGTGCCAGTAGTATAAAGAGCAGGGGGCGATATCAGCCCCAGCATTTT
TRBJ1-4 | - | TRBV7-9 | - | CASRGFTGTYNEKLFF | TGTGCCTCGCGGGGGTTTACGGGGACTTATAATGAAAAACTGTTTTTT
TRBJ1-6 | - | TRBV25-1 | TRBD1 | CASSAMDREDSPLHF | TGTGCCAGCAGTGCGATGGACAGGGAAGATTCACCCCTCCACTTT
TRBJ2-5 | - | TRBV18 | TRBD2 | CASSPLPGLADQETQYF | TGTGCCAGCTCACCTCTCCCGGGACTAGCGGACCAAGAGACCCAGTACTTC
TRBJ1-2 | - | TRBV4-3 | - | CASSQGQQANYGYTF | TGCGCCAGCAGCCAAGGACAGCAAGCTAACTATGGCTACACCTTC
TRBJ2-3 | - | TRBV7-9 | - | CASSYSRQHHTDTQYF | TGTGCCAGCAGCTACTCGAGACAGCACCACACAGATACGCAGTATTTT
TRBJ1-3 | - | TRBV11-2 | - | CASSSGSFGGNTIYF | TGTGCCAGCAGCTCGGGATCCTTTGGCGGAAACACCATATATTTT
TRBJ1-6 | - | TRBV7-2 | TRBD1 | CASRGTGGSSPLHF | TGTGCCAGCAGGGGGACAGGGGGAAGTTCACCCCTCCACTTT
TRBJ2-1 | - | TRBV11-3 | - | CASSLTGYNEQFF | TGTGCCAGCAGCCTCACCGGTTACAATGAGCAGTTCTTC
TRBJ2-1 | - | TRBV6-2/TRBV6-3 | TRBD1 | CASSSGQGKYNEQFF | TGTGCCAGCAGTTCGGGACAGGGGAAGTACAATGAGCAGTTCTTC
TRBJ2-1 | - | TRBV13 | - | CASSSSGPHNEQFF | TGTGCCAGCAGCTCGAGCGGGCCCCACAATGAGCAGTTCTTC
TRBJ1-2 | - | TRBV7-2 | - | CASSPQAGRIQGYTF | TGTGCCAGCAGCCCCCAGGCTGGCCGTATCCAGGGCTACACCTTC
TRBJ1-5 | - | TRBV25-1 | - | CASSGGLSNQPQHF | TGTGCCAGCAGTGGAGGACTGAGCAATCAGCCCCAGCATTTT
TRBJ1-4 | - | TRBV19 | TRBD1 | CASSDDRGVGEKLFF | TGTGCCAGTAGTGATGACAGGGGCGTGGGTGAAAAACTGTTTTTT
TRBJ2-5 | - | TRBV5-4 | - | CASSAGLLQETQYF | TGTGCCAGCAGCGCGGGACTCCTCCAAGAGACCCAGTACTTC
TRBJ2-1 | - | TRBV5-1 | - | CASSLEGGGPNEQFF | TGCGCCAGCAGCTTAGAAGGGGGGGGCCCCAATGAGCAGTTCTTC
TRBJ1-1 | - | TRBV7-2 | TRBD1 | CASSLSWDRGNTEAFF | TGTGCCAGCAGCTTAAGTTGGGACAGGGGGAACACTGAAGCTTTCTTT
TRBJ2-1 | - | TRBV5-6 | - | CASSLDWFGPGDEQFF | TGTGCCAGCAGCTTGGATTGGTTCGGGCCGGGGGATGAGCAGTTCTTC
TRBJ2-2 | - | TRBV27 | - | CASRALGARTGELFF | TGTGCCAGCAGGGCGCTGGGGGCAAGGACCGGGGAGCTGTTTTTT
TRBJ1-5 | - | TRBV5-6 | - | CASSFGVSSNQPQHF | TGTGCCAGCAGCTTTGGAGTGTCTAGCAATCAGCCCCAGCATTTT
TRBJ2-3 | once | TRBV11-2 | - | CASSLGKGWTSTDTQYF | TGTGCCAGCAGCTTAGGGAAGGGATGGACTAGCACAGATACGCAGTATTTT
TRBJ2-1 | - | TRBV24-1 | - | CATSDFSRGEQFF | TGTGCCACCAGTGATTTCAGCCGGGGTGAGCAGTTCTTC
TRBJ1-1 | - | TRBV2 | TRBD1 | CASTLGTETEAFF | TGTGCCAGCACCCTCGGGACAGAAACTGAAGCTTTCTTT
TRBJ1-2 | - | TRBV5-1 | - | CASSPPRENYGYTF | TGCGCCAGCAGCCCGCCGAGGGAAAACTATGGCTACACCTTC
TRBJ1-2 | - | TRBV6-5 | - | CASSTGGNGYTF | TGTGCCAGCAGTACGGGGGGTAATGGCTACACCTTC
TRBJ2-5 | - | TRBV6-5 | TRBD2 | CASSYSSGGGETQYF | TGTGCCAGCAGTTACTCTAGCGGGGGGGGAGAGACCCAGTACTTC